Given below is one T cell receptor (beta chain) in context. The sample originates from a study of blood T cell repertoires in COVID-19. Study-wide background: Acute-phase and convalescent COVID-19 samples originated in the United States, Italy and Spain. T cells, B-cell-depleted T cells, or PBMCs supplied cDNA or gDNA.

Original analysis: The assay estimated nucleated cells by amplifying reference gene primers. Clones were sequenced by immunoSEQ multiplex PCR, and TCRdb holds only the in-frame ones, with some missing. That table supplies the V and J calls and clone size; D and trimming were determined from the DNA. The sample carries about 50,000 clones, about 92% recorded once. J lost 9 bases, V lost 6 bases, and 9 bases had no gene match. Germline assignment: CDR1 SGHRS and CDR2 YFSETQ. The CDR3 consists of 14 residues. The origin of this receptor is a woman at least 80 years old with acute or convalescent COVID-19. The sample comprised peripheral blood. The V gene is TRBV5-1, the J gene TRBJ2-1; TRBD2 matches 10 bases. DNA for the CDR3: TGCGCCAGCACAGACCTAGCGGGGGTTGGTGAGCAGTTCTTC. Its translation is CASTDLAGVGEQFF.